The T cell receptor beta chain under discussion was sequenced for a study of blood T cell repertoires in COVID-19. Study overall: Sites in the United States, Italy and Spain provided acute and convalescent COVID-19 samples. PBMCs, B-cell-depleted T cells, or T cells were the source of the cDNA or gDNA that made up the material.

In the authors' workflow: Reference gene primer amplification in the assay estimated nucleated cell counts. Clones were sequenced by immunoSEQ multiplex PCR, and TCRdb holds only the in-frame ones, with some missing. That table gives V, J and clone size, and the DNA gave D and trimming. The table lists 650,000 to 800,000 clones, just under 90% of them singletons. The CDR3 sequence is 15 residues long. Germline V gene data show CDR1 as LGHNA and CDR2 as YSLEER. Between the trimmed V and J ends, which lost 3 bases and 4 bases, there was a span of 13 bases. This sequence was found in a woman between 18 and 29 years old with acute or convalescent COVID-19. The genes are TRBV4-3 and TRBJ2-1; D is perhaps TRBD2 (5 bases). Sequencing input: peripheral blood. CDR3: CASSHQTEVYNEQFF. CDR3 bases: TGCGCCAGCAGCCACCAAACGGAGGTATACAATGAGCAGTTCTTC.